This T cell receptor (beta chain) emerged from a study of T-cell reconstitution after alpha-beta-depleted transplantation in children. The study's findings and limits: Among T cells one year after transplant, newly produced cells accounted for most counts and diversity. Day-60 TCRbeta diversity that was high in some patients was derived from surviving recipient T cells and thymic progenitors.

Concerning this clonotype: Its matching antigen is unknown.

Germline V gene data show CDR1 as SGHTS and CDR2 as YDEGEE. V lost 0 bases, J lost 1 base, and 5 bases lay in between. CDR3 length: 14 amino acids. Preparation of the TCRbeta library was carried out with unique molecular identifiers. TCRdb itself ran the PCR reads through MiXCR, one entry per CDR3 protein. The sample lists 300,000 or so distinct CDR3 sequences, approximately 23% seen once, with approximately 11% in the top ten. The sample here was PBMCs, mostly from graft donor cells, taken 180 days after TCRalphabeta/CD19-depleted stem cell transplant. The V gene is TRBV5-8, the J gene TRBJ2-1, with a possible D match to TRBD2 (5 bases). This TCR derives from a male patient younger than 18 who had a stem cell transplant for acute lymphoblastic leukemia, so the T cells may come from the graft donor. The CDR3 here is CASSLGTSYNEQFF. The CDR3 nucleotides are TGTGCCAGCAGCTTGGGGACTTCCTACAATGAGCAGTTCTTC.